Below are 10 T cell receptor beta chains sequenced from a single sample in a study of T cell responses to AZD1222 COVID-19 vaccine. Some clones are missing from TCRdb's copy, which holds only in-frame ones; the method was immunoSEQ multiplex PCR. The sample holds approximately 140,000 clones, about 90% seen once. The input for sequencing was peripheral blood, taken 28 days after the second AZD1222 dose. These receptors came from an adult who received the AZD1222 COVID-19 vaccine.

The V and J genes are TRBV6-2 or TRBV6-3 and TRBJ1-1; TRBD1 matches 8 bases. CDR1 is MNHEY and CDR2 is SVGEGT in the germline V gene. CDR3 length: 12 amino acids. J gave up 11 bases and V 4 bases, and 6 bases lay outside the gene matches. The CDR3 DNA follows: TGTGCCAGCAGTTCAGCGGACAGGGCGGCTTTCTTT. This codes for CASSSADRAAFF.

The chain links TRBV6-2 or TRBV6-3 to TRBJ2-7, with 7 nucleotides matching TRBD1. Germline loops: CDR1 MNHEY, CDR2 SVGEGT. The CDR3 runs to 14 residues. The trim removed 2 bases at V and 5 bases at J, leaving 6 bases unmatched. The CDR3 region has the DNA TGTGCCAGCAGTTACGACAGGGTCGTCCACGAGCAGTACTTC. This sequence encodes CASSYDRVVHEQYF.

Only one count was recorded for this clone. The chain joins TRBV5-1 to TRBJ2-6; the D gene is possibly TRBD2 (5 bases). From germline, CDR1 is SGHRS and CDR2 YFSETQ. Deletions cut 7 bases from V and 2 bases from J, with 10 bases between. This CDR3 is 14 amino acids long. The CDR3: CASSSGPGANVLTF. The DNA for the CDR3 is TGCGCCAGCTCCAGCGGCCCTGGGGCCAACGTCCTGACTTTC.

The chain combines TRBV11-2 with TRBJ1-1; TRBD1 matches 8 bases. Trimming removed 5 bases from V and 5 bases from J; junction bases left unmatched: 4. The germline CDR1 and CDR2 sequences are SGHAT and FQNNGV. The CDR3 is made up of 13 amino acids. The CDR3 region has the DNA TGTGCCAGCAGCGGACAGGGAGGGACTGAAGCTTTCTTT. Its protein is CASSGQGGTEAFF.

Written as DNA, the CDR3 is TGCGCCAGCAGCTTGTGGCGGGGGACGGGCAACTATGGCTACACCTTC. This sequence encodes CASSLWRGTGNYGYTF. The chain recombines TRBV5-1 with TRBJ1-2; D might be TRBD1 (5 bases). CDR3 length equals 16 residues. The ends were cut back, 1 base at V and 2 bases at J, with 15 bases in the middle. Germline-derived CDR1 and CDR2 are SGHRS and YFSETQ.

The CDR3 nucleotides read TGTGCCAGCAGCTTGGGCGCTAGCGGGGGGGAGACCCAGTACTTC. Amino acid sequence: CASSLGASGGETQYF. This chain links TRBV5-4 with TRBJ2-5, with TRBD2 matching over 11 bases. The CDR3 runs 15 residues. V shed 0 bases and J 5 bases; nucleotides not matched to a gene: 3. Germline V gene lookup returns CDR1 SGHNT and CDR2 YYREEE (reference sequence).

J is TRBJ2-1 and V is TRBV24-1; 8 nucleotides line up with TRBD1. CDR1 is KGHDR and CDR2 is SFDVKD in the germline V gene. This CDR3 has 15 residues. Germline trimming cut 3 bases from V and 5 bases from J; bases unmatched to any gene: 5. CDR3 protein: CATSDAGTGNNEQFF. DNA for the CDR3: TGTGCCACCAGTGATGCCGGGACAGGTAACAATGAGCAGTTCTTC.

V and J are TRBV30 and TRBJ1-1, with a possible D match to TRBD1 (6 bases). Germline V gene lookup returns CDR1 GTSNPN and CDR2 SVGIG (reference sequence). The V end was cut by 4 bases, the J end by 9 bases, with 18 bases between. The CDR3 loop spans 13 amino acids. The CDR3 region is CAWIIQGTPQAFF. CDR3 coding DNA: TGTGCCTGGATCATACAGGGAACCCCCCAAGCTTTCTTT.

V and J are TRBV15 and TRBJ2-1; 10 nucleotides agree with TRBD2. The germline CDR1 and CDR2 sequences are LNHNV and YYDKDF (reference sequence). CDR3 size: 14 residues. Unmatched junction bases numbered 7, after V lost 8 bases and J lost 6 bases. The CDR3 loop reads CATWASGSFNEQFF. CDR3 in DNA: TGTGCCACCTGGGCTAGCGGGAGTTTCAATGAGCAGTTCTTC.

The J gene is TRBJ2-7, the V gene TRBV15, with 7 bases identical to TRBD1. Germline V CDR1 and CDR2: LNHNV, YYDKDF (reference sequence). Trimming cost V 2 bases and J 5 bases; bases outside gene matches: 9. This CDR3 has 15 residues. The CDR3 DNA reads as TGTGCCACCAGCAGATTCGGACAGGCCCTGAACGAGCAGTACTTC. Residues: CATSRFGQALNEQYF.